Below, one T cell receptor (beta chain) is given with its context. Its antigen remains undetermined. No clone much larger than this one lies a single base away; base qualities are absent. CD8 naive samples were CD45RO-negative cells positively selected for CCR7, giving a CD45RA+CCR7+ population that excluded TemRA cells. Healthy HIV-negative adults with no recently reported acute infections or vaccinations were included as donors. All donors were Caucasian adults living in Nashville, Tennessee, USA. Blood was obtained by leukapheresis, after which PBMCs were separated by Ficoll-Histopaque density gradient centrifugation and cryopreserved in liquid nitrogen vapor phase. Purity and quantity of every magnetically sorted T cell population were checked by analytical flow cytometry. Genomic DNA was isolated from every sorted fraction and measured by UV absorbance on a Nanodrop 2000c. TCR CDR3 regions were amplified from genomic DNA by multiplex PCR using the deep immunoSEQ assay. Genomic DNA extracted from each cell subset was distributed evenly over all wells of several immunoSEQ 96-well plates, and each plate served as one replicate. For sorted subsets, approximately 210 ng of genomic DNA, equivalent to around 31,000 T cell genomes, went into each replicate PCR. The purified libraries were quantified using a Qubit 3.0 fluorometer, sized with a Bioanalyzer 2100, and then quantified again using the KAPA Library Quantification kit. A separate single-read 150-cycle Illumina NextSeq 550 flow cell was used to sequence each immunoSEQ 96-well plate. Concerning the study's data processing: Because the immunoSEQ output held only junctional sequences and lacked quality scores, the filtering could not match the filtering applied to full-length reads. Sequences were annotated with PyIR, a Python wrapper for IgBLAST v1.9, using IMGT germline references to assign V/J genes and CDR3. Reads were filtered out if the reads had weak V/J assignments (E-value above 1e-6), no CDR3, stop codons, out-of-frame junctions, or ambiguous translated residues. V3J clonotypes were defined by identical inferred V gene, J gene, and CDR3 amino acid sequence. Percentage overlap between repertoires was calculated by dividing the number of shared unique clonotypes by the size of the smaller repertoire. Repertoire richness was assessed with RTK rarefaction, the Chao1 estimator, and Recon v2.1 estimates of unobserved clonotypes. For all TCRbeta clonotypes obtained by the gDNA method from a few donors, generation probabilities were computed with OLGA. Imported from immuneACCESS, the table was reduced by TCRdb to in-frame sequences with V and J called. These copies leave out some clones; in studies compared against another copy, an unresolved V gene accounts for under half, and the cause of the remainder is not known. V and J calls and clone size are those listed in that table; D and trimming were worked out from the DNA. This sample is represented by about 2 million clones; roughly 95% of them were singletons. In total, the top ten clones hold less than 1.5% of the sample.

Sequences MNHEY (CDR1) and SMNVEV (CDR2) are obtained from the germline V gene (reference sequence). The V and J ends are trimmed by 3 bases and 3 bases, leaving 8 bases between them. There are 14 amino acids in the CDR3, from cysteine to phenylalanine inclusive. CDR3 DNA is the only sequence kept; it has 42 bases, read in frame from the first base. The data originate from a study of shared clonotypes between healthy human individuals (dated by TCRdb to the early 2020s). Turning to the overall study: A few men and two women, aged 18 to 49 years, made up the cohort. Per donor, three plates each were used for CD4 naive and CD4 memory, two for CD8 naive, and one for CD8 memory. Blood TCR repertoires of about 5 healthy adults were deeply sequenced to estimate repertoire size and the extent of clonotype sharing between individuals. Different laboratories and diverse techniques were used to prepare libraries and sequence TCR repertoires, to increase sequencing depth and limit assay-specific biases. Leukapheresis yielded between about 0.94 and 10 billion PBMCs per donor. General study outcomes and caveats: The small number of donors limited the genetic and exposure-history diversity represented. Sampling was restricted to blood, and TCR repertoires in tissues likely differ from the TCR repertoires found in blood. Naive subsets generally had larger estimated clonotype richness than memory subsets did. Incomplete sequencing was indicated by rarefaction of sorted-subset datasets, despite the large sequencing depth. Sharing across several donors was observed for approximately 5% of naive CD4, over 3% of naive CD8, around 2.5% of memory CD4, and around 0.4% of memory CD8 clonotypes. Based on pairwise subsampling, the degree of clonotype sharing among donors was expected to be affected by sequencing depth. Compared with non-shared clonotypes, clonotypes shared by all four sorted-subset donors had higher generation probabilities.

The clonotype originates from a man younger than 35 in good health. The chain is made from TRBV27 and TRBJ2-2, with the D gene too uncertain to name. Material: naive CD8+ T cells sorted from blood. Explained via the paper, the cell subset or site label denotes: CD45RA+CCR7+. The base sequence is TGTGCCAGCAGTTTCGGCGAATACACCGGGGAGCTGTTTTTT. Its translation reads: CASSFGEYTGELFF.